The sequence of this T cell receptor beta chain was determined in a study of blood T cell repertoires in COVID-19. At the level of the study: Specimens from acute and convalescent COVID-19 originated in the United States, Italy and Spain. The cDNA or gDNA used as material had been derived from T cells, B-cell-depleted T cells, or PBMCs.

In the source study's methods: Reference gene primers were amplified, and this amplification served to estimate nucleated cell counts. Sequencing used immunoSEQ multiplex PCR; TCRdb keeps in-frame clones, though not all of them. V and J calls and clone size are copied from that table; D and trimming were computed from the DNA. The sample lists 25,000 to 30,000 clones, around 94% occurring once. Germline V gene lookup returns CDR1 MNHEY and CDR2 SVGAGI. This CDR3 has 12 residues. V was cut by 7 bases and J by 5 bases, with 11 bases left in between. The chain carries TRBV6-5 and TRBJ2-5; D is possibly TRBD1 (6 bases). The clonotype comes from a woman in her 70s with COVID-19, enrolled during active disease. Sequenced material: peripheral blood. This CDR3 is CASTGVGETQYF. The CDR3 DNA follows: TGTGCCAGCACAGGGGTAGGGGAGACCCAGTACTTC.